Shown below are 32 T cell receptor beta chains from a single sample sequenced in a study of response to subunit inactivated influenza vaccine (dated by TCRdb to between 2017 and 2018). Library construction relied on RT-PCR. TCRdb names Illumina HiSeq 2500 as the instrument used. The raw public reads went through TCRdb reprocessing: fastp at Q25, MiXCR clone calling, in-frame beta chains kept. Rows with one shared CDR3 protein collapse into an entry with the most common genes and DNA. The sample data list around 250,000 distinct CDR3 sequences, and roughly an eighth of these were observed just once. The ten largest clones take up approximately 8.3% of the sample. The sample was non-naive T cells sorted from PBMCs, taken approximately 15 days before vaccination. Per the publication, the cell subset or site label means: memory T cell fraction. The receptor source for this set is a man aged 45-65 years who received an inactivated influenza vaccine. Donor details come from another sample of the same person, matched by shared clones.

This clonotype was found a few times. The CDR3 spells CSARDWRENSYTQYF. The CDR3 DNA sequence: TGCAGTGCTAGAGATTGGCGGGAGAATTCATATACGCAGTATTTT. The chain is built from TRBV20-1 and TRBJ2-3; 7 bases map to TRBD2. The CDR3 sequence is 15 residues long. V lost 0 bases and J lost 7; bases outside the gene matches: 10. Germline CDR1 reads DFQATT; CDR2 reads SNEGSKA (reference sequence).

This clonotype has a count of ten or more. The CDR3 nucleotides are TGTGCCATCAGTAAAGGGACAGTCACCGGGGAGCTGTTTTTT. Amino acids: CAISKGTVTGELFF. The chain couples TRBV10-3 to TRBJ2-2; 7 nucleotides agree with TRBD1. J gave up 4 bases and V 5 bases, and 4 bases lay outside the gene matches. The germline V gene has CDR1 ENHRY and CDR2 SYGVKD. The CDR3 extends over 14 amino acids.

As for this clonotype: Because it lacks the conserved phenylalanine or tryptophan at the end, this CDR3 is likely a read error. V usage is TRBV20-1 and J usage is TRBJ2-2, with no clear D. Trimming took off 3 bases at V and 1 base at J, with 9 bases between the two ends. The germline CDR1 and CDR2 sequences are DFQATT and SNEGSKA (reference sequence). CDR3 length equals 14 residues. The CDR3 DNA sequence: TGCAGTGCTAGGGGCGGTGGGAACACCGGGGAGCTGTTTATT. Translation gives CSARGGGNTGELFI.

Many counts were recorded for this clonotype. The rearrangement joins TRBV4-2 to TRBJ1-2; TRBD1 is a possible D gene (5 bases). V was trimmed by 2 bases and J by 1 base, leaving 8 bases between them. Germline V CDR1 and CDR2: LGHNA, YNFKEQ. This CDR3 has 14 amino acids. This CDR3 reads CASSQRGNNYGYTF. The CDR3 DNA is TGTGCCAGCAGCCAACGGGGCAATAACTATGGCTACACCTTC.

The chain couples TRBV13 to TRBJ2-3, with D maybe TRBD1 (5 bases). The V end lost 2 bases, the J end lost 5 bases, and 11 bases lay between the germline ends. The CDR3 loop spans 14 amino acids. Germline values: CDR1 PRHDT, CDR2 FYEKMQ (reference sequence). The CDR3 bases are TGTGCCAGCAGCTTACGCAGGGATGGAGATACGCAGTATTTT. Amino acid sequence: CASSLRRDGDTQYF. The full variable domain, with the rest looked up from reference TRBV13 and TRBJ2-3, is AAGVIQSPRHLIKEKRETATLKCYPIPRHDTVYWYQQGPGQDPQFLISFYEKMQSDKGSIPDRFSAQQFSDYHSELNMSSLELGDSALYFCASSLRRDGDTQYFGPGTRLTVL.

This clonotype has just a few counts. The rearrangement uses TRBV19 and TRBJ2-5, with 9 bases lining up with TRBD2. The CDR3 consists of 15 residues. With V trimmed by 6 bases and J by 5 bases, 10 bases remained unmatched. Germline-derived CDR1 and CDR2 are LNHDA and SQIVND (reference sequence). The CDR3 DNA follows: TGTGCCAGTAGCCAGCCGGGACTAGCCTGGGAGACCCAGTACTTC. Translated: CASSQPGLAWETQYF. The whole variable domain, remainder taken from reference TRBV19 and TRBJ2-5, is DGGITQSPKYLFRKEGQNVTLSCEQNLNHDAMYWYRQDPGQGLRLIYYSQIVNDFQKGDIAEGYSVSREKKESFPLTVTSAQKNPTAFYLCASSQPGLAWETQYFGPGTRLLVL.

This clonotype occurred many times. The genes are TRBV29-1 and TRBJ2-3; D may be TRBD1 (5 bases). V lost 5 bases and J 4 bases, leaving 13 bases between the germline ends. Looked up from germline, CDR1 is SQVTM and CDR2 is ANQGSEA. There are 13 residues in the CDR3. DNA for the CDR3: TGCAGCGTTTTTGCTGGGGCGTCAGATACGCAGTATTTT. Its protein product is CSVFAGASDTQYF.

The chain combines TRBV6-1 with TRBJ1-6; no clear D gene. The CDR3 is 14 residues long. V dropped 1 base and J dropped 5 bases, with 6 bases sitting between them. The germline CDR1 and CDR2 sequences are MNHNS and SASEGT. For the CDR3, the DNA is TGTGCCAGCAGTGAAGGCGGCAATAATTCACCCCTCCACTTT. This codes for CASSEGGNNSPLHF.

The CDR3 protein is CASSKQEREYNSPLHF. CDR3 DNA: TGTGCCAGCAGCAAACAGGAAAGGGAGTATAATTCACCCCTCCACTTT. The chain recombines TRBV21-1 with TRBJ1-6; whether TRBD1, the table's D call, matches the DNA was not checked. TRBV21-1 is a documented pseudogene. CDR3 length: 16 amino acids.

The chain employs TRBV6-1 and TRBJ2-1; D may correspond to TRBD1 or TRBD2 (6 bases each). The CDR3 is made up of 14 amino acids. V lost 7 bases, J lost 5 bases, and 15 bases lay in between. Per germline, CDR1 MNHNS and CDR2 SASEGT. CDR3 protein: CASTTGATNNEQFF. The CDR3 bases are TGTGCCAGCACGACGGGGGCTACCAACAATGAGCAGTTCTTC.

CDR3 sequence (DNA): TGTGCCAGCCGGAGAGGGGGACAGGGAATAAATGAGCAGTTCTTC. Protein product: CASRRGGQGINEQFF. This rearrangement joins TRBV27 to TRBJ2-1, with TRBD1 matching 9 bases. Germline values: CDR1 MNHEY, CDR2 SMNVEV (reference sequence). With V trimmed by 8 bases and J by 7 bases, 12 bases remained unmatched. The CDR3 contains 15 residues.

This chain joins TRBV12-3 or TRBV12-4 and TRBJ2-1, with 7 nucleotides matching TRBD1. The V segment lost 3 bases and the J segment 8 bases; nucleotides outside the gene matches: 13. This CDR3 comprises 16 residues. CDR3 in amino acids: CASSLRRDRVGDEQFF. The CDR3 nucleotides are TGTGCCAGCAGTTTGCGCCGAGACAGGGTAGGGGATGAGCAGTTCTTC.

Only a few counts were recorded for this clonotype. V and J are TRBV3-1 and TRBJ2-7, with D possibly TRBD1 on 6 matching bases. The CDR3 is 17 residues long. The germline V gene has CDR1 LGHDT and CDR2 YNNKEL (reference sequence). The germline V and J ends were trimmed by 0 bases and 2 bases, with 17 bases remaining between them. The CDR3 protein is CASSQDGQGRLAYEQYF. In DNA form, the CDR3 reads TGTGCCAGCAGCCAAGATGGGCAGGGGCGGCTCGCCTACGAGCAGTACTTC.

The J gene is TRBJ2-1, the V gene TRBV6-2 or TRBV6-3; TRBD2 matches 11 bases. V shed 4 bases and J 10 bases; nucleotides not matched to a gene: 12. This CDR3 has 16 residues. The germline V gene has CDR1 MNHEY and CDR2 SVGEGT. The CDR3 DNA reads as TGTGCCAGCAGTTTGGGGCTAGCGGGAGGCCAAAGCGAGCAGTTCTTC. This codes for CASSLGLAGGQSEQFF.

The chain recombines TRBV20-1 with TRBJ2-7; 7 nucleotides line up with TRBD1. Unmatched junction bases numbered 7, after V lost 4 bases and J lost 1 base. CDR1 is DFQATT, CDR2 SNEGSKA, per germline (reference sequence). The CDR3 loop spans 14 amino acids. CDR3 sequence (DNA): TGCAGTGCTACCCGCCAGGGGGAGTCCTACGAGCAGTACTTC. Translating it yields CSATRQGESYEQYF.

The rearrangement uses TRBV7-8 and TRBJ2-2, with D perhaps being TRBD1 or TRBD2 (5 bases each). V shed 4 bases and J shed 1 base, with 13 bases lying between them. This CDR3 comprises 16 residues. Germline loops: CDR1 SGHVS, CDR2 FQNEAQ. CDR3 in amino acids: CASSSTGTVNTGELFF. In DNA form, the CDR3 reads TGTGCCAGCAGCTCGACCGGGACGGTGAACACCGGGGAGCTGTTTTTT.

This clonotype turned up a few times. J is TRBJ1-2 and V is TRBV5-6; a possible D gene is TRBD1 (5 bases). This CDR3 region has 12 residues. The V and J ends lost 4 bases and 8 bases respectively, with 12 bases between them. Germline V CDR1 and CDR2: SGHDT, YYEEEE. The CDR3 coding sequence is TGTGCCAGCAGCGGGGGTAGCTGGGGCTACACCTTC. Its protein is CASSGGSWGYTF.

This clonotype was seen ten or more times. The chain carries TRBV10-3 and TRBJ2-2; TRBD1 agrees at 8 bases. After removal of 7 bases from V and 1 base from J, the junction contained 2 bases not matched to a gene. CDR1 ENHRY and CDR2 SYGVKD come from the germline V gene. This CDR3 has 14 amino acids. In DNA form, the CDR3 reads TGTGCCATCACTGGGACAGGGAACACCGGGGAGCTGTTTTTT. This encodes CAITGTGNTGELFF.

This clonotype was found many times. The gene calls are TRBV20-1 and TRBJ2-7; 9 nucleotides agree with TRBD1. Germline V gene lookup returns CDR1 DFQATT and CDR2 SNEGSKA (reference sequence). V dropped 4 bases and J dropped 5; count of bases not matched to a gene: 12. The CDR3 consists of 15 residues. Written as DNA, the CDR3 is TGCAGTGCTACTGCCGGGGACAGGGTTTTCGACGAGCAGTACTTC. It specifies CSATAGDRVFDEQYF.

This clonotype has more than one count but fewer than ten. V is TRBV2 and J is TRBJ1-2; 8 nucleotides align to TRBD1. The CDR3 totals 13 residues. The germline V gene encodes CDR1 SNHLY and CDR2 FYNNEI. The V segment lost 6 bases and the J segment 4 bases; nucleotides outside the gene matches: 4. The CDR3 nucleotides are TGTGCCAGCAGAGGACAGGGCCTCTATGGCTACACCTTC. It translates to CASRGQGLYGYTF.

The chain couples TRBV10-3 to TRBJ1-1; D gene unclear. The V gene's germline CDR1 is ENHRY and CDR2 SYGVKD. Trimming removed 0 bases from V and 0 bases from J, with 2 bases in between. CDR3 length: 13 residues. The CDR3 loop is CAISESMNTEAFF. CDR3 DNA sequence: TGTGCCATCAGTGAGTCTATGAACACTGAAGCTTTCTTT.

This clonotype was detected a few times. The V gene is TRBV4-1, the J gene TRBJ2-1; a possible D gene is TRBD2 (6 bases). Trimming removed 2 bases from V and 7 bases from J, with 9 bases in between. CDR3 length: 13 residues. The germline V gene has CDR1 MGHRA and CDR2 YSYEKL. This CDR3 is CASSQNAGNEQFF. The DNA of the CDR3 is TGCGCCAGCAGCCAAAACGCGGGGAATGAGCAGTTCTTC.

This clonotype was observed many times. The chain combines TRBV12-3 or TRBV12-4 with TRBJ2-7, with 12 positions matching TRBD2. J gave up 2 bases and V 6 bases, and 5 bases lay outside the gene matches. CDR3 size: 15 residues. CDR3 protein: CASRGGLAGPYEQYF. As DNA, the CDR3 is TGTGCCAGCAGAGGAGGACTAGCGGGGCCCTACGAGCAGTACTTC.

The genes are TRBV2 and TRBJ2-2; 8 nucleotides align to TRBD2. The CDR3 spans 17 residues. Germline V gives CDR1 SNHLY, CDR2 FYNNEI. The trim removed 6 bases at V and 6 bases at J, leaving 15 bases unmatched. The DNA for the CDR3 is TGTGCCAGCAGCGGCTCGGGAGGGGCGAATTTGGCCGGGGAGCTGTTTTTT. Protein sequence: CASSGSGGANLAGELFF. Complete variable domain (other parts from reference TRBV2 and TRBJ2-2): EPEVTQTPSHQVTQMGQEVILRCVPISNHLYFYWYRQILGQKVEFLVSFYNNEISEKSEIFDDQFSVERPDGSNFTLKIRSTKLEDSAMYFCASSGSGGANLAGELFFGEGSRLTVL.

The sample holds many counts of this clonotype. The CDR3 DNA reads as TGTGCCAGCAGTTCCGGGGGTAGCAATCAGCCCCAGCATTTT. It is translated as CASSSGGSNQPQHF. The rearrangement joins TRBV28 to TRBJ1-5, with D possibly matching TRBD1 (5 bases). Trimming removed 4 bases from V and 0 bases from J, with 7 bases in between. This CDR3 spans 14 amino acids. In germline, CDR1 is MDHEN, CDR2 SYDVKM.

This clonotype has just a few counts. The rearrangement uses TRBV13 and TRBJ2-1; D may be TRBD1 (6 bases). CDR1 PRHDT and CDR2 FYEKMQ come from the germline V gene (reference sequence). This CDR3 region has 16 residues. V lost 6 bases and J 7 bases, leaving 22 bases between the germline ends. The CDR3 protein is CASSFITGRRVNEQFF. In DNA, the CDR3 is TGTGCCAGCAGTTTCATTACAGGGCGAAGGGTTAATGAGCAGTTCTTC.

This clonotype was seen a few times. The chain joins TRBV7-2 to TRBJ1-1; TRBD1 is a possible D gene (5 bases). Between the trimmed V and J ends, which lost 6 bases and 11 bases, there was a span of 19 bases. Germline V gene data show CDR1 as SGHTA and CDR2 as FQGNSA. The CDR3 covers 13 residues. This chain's CDR3 is CASRPGTGRGAFF. In nucleotides, the CDR3 is TGTGCCAGCAGGCCGGGGACGGGACGAGGGGCTTTCTTT.

The V gene is TRBV7-8, the J gene TRBJ2-7; a possible D gene is TRBD1 (5 bases). CDR3 length equals 15 residues. V was clipped by 5 bases and J by 1 base, with 15 bases between them. Germline-derived CDR1 and CDR2 are SGHVS and FQNEAQ. Written as DNA, the CDR3 is TGTGCCAGCAGCCAGAGATTGGACATATCCTACGAGCAGTACTTC. This encodes CASSQRLDISYEQYF. Together with reference TRBV7-8 and TRBJ2-7, the CDR3 gives the full variable domain: GAGVSQSPRYKVAKRGQDVALRCDPISGHVSLFWYQQALGQGPEFLTYFQNEAQLDKSGLPSDRFFAERPEGSVSTLKIQRTQQEDSAVYLCASSQRLDISYEQYFGPGTRLTVT.

On this clonotype itself: This may arise from a read error, as a much more abundant clone is one base away. V is TRBV5-1 and J is TRBJ2-3, with D uncertain. Germline V lookup: CDR1 SGHRS, CDR2 YFSETQ. V was clipped by 0 bases and J by 2 bases, with 10 bases between them. The CDR3 has 15 residues. CDR3 sequence (DNA): TGCGCCAGCAGCTTGGCCGGCAATACCACAGATACGCAGTATTTT. Its protein product is CASSLAGNTTDTQYF.

This clonotype was recorded many times. The rearrangement links TRBV6-2 or TRBV6-3 to TRBJ2-2; tentative D call: TRBD1 (6 bases). Germline CDR1 is MNHEY and CDR2 is SVGEGT. The CDR3 totals 15 residues. V was clipped by 5 bases and J by 0 bases, with 10 bases between them. This CDR3 is CASSRQASNTGELFF. The CDR3 DNA reads TGTGCCAGCAGTCGACAGGCATCGAACACCGGGGAGCTGTTTTTT.

The table lists this clonotype with a few counts. The rearrangement links TRBV29-1 to TRBJ1-3, with TRBD1 identical over 9 bases. In germline, CDR1 is SQVTM, CDR2 ANQGSEA. V lost 6 bases, J lost 4 bases, and 7 bases stayed unmatched. There are 14 residues in the CDR3. CDR3 sequence: CSVGTGTGGNTIYF. CDR3 DNA: TGCAGCGTCGGGACAGGGACGGGCGGAAACACCATATATTTT.

V gene TRBV20-1 combines with J gene TRBJ2-5, with D unclear. The V end lost 0 bases, the J end lost 5 bases, and 16 bases lay between the germline ends. The germline CDR1 and CDR2 sequences are DFQATT and SNEGSKA (reference sequence). This CDR3 region has 15 residues. CDR3 sequence reads: CSARDVTEAVETQYF. The CDR3 DNA reads as TGCAGTGCTAGAGACGTAACCGAGGCCGTGGAGACCCAGTACTTC.